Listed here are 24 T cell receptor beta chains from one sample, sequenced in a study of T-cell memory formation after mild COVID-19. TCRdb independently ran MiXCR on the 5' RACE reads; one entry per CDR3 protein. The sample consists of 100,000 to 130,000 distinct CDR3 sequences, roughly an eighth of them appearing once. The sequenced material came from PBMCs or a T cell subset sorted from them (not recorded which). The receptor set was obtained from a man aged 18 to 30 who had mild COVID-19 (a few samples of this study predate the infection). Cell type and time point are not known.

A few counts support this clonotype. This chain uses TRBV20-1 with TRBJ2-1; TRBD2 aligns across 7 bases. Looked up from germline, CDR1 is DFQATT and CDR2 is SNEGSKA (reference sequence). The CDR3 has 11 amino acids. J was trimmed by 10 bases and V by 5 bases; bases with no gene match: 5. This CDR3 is CSAERTREQFF. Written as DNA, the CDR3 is TGCAGTGCTGAACGGACTAGAGAGCAGTTCTTC.

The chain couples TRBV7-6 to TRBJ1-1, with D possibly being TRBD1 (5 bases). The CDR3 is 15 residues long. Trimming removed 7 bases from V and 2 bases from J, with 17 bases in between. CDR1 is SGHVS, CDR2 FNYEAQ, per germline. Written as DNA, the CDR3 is TGTGCCAGCATCGCCTTCCCGGGGGATAACACTGAAGCTTTCTTT. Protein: CASIAFPGDNTEAFF.

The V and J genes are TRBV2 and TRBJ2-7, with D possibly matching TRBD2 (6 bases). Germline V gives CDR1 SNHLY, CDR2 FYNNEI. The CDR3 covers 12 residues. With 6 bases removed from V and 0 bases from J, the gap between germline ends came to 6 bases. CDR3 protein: CASSGSSYEQYV. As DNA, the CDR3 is TGTGCCAGCAGCGGGAGCTCCTACGAGCAGTACGTC.

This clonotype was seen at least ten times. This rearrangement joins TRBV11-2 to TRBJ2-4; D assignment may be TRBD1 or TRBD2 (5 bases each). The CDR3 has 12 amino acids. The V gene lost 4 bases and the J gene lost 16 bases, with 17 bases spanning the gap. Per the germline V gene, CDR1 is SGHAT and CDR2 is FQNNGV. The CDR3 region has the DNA TGTGCCAGCAGCTGGGGGAGCTCAAGGAAATACTTC. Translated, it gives CASSWGSSRKYF.

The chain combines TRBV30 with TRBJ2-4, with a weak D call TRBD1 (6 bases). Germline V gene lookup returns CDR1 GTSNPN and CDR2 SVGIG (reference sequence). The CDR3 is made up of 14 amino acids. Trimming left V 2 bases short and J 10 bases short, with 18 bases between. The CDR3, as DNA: TGTGCCTGGAGTTACCAGGGGAAGGCGCCTATTCAGTACTTC. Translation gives CAWSYQGKAPIQYF. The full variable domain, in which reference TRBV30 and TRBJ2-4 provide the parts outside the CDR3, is SQTIHQWPATLVQPVGSPLSLECTVEGTSNPNLYWYRQAAGRGLQLLFYSVGIGQISSEVPQNLSASRPQDRQFILSSKKLLLSDSGFYLCAWSYQGKAPIQYFGAGTRLSVL.

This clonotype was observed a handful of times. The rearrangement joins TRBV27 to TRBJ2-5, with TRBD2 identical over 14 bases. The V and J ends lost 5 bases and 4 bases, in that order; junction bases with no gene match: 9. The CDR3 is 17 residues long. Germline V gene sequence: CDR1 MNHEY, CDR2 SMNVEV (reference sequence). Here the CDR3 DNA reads TGTGCCAGCAGTCCCATGACTAGCGGGGGGGCCGGAGAGACCCAGTACTTC. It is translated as CASSPMTSGGAGETQYF.

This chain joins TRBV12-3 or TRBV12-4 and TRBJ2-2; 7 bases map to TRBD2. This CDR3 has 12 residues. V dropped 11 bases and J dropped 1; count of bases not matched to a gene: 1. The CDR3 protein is CAGRGNTGELFF. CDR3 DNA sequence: TGTGCCGGGAGGGGGAACACCGGGGAGCTGTTTTTT.

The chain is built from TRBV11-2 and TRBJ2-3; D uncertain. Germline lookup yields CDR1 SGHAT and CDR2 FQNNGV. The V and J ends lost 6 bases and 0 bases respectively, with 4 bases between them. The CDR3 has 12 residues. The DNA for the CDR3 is TGTGCCAGCAGTCATAGCACAGATACGCAGTATTTT. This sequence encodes CASSHSTDTQYF.

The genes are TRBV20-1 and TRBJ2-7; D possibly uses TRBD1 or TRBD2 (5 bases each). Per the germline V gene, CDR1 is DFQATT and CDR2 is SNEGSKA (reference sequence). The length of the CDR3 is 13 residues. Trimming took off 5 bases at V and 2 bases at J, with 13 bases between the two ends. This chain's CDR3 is CSAPKRDPYEQYV. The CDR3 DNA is TGCAGTGCTCCAAAGAGGGACCCCTACGAGCAGTACGTC.

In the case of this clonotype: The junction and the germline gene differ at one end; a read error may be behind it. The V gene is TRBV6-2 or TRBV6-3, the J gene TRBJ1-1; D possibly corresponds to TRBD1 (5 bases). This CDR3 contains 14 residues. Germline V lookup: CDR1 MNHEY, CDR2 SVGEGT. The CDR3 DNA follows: TGTGCCAGCAGTTTCACCGGGACGGCCGTCCTGGGAGTCTTT. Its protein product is CASSFTGTAVLGVF.

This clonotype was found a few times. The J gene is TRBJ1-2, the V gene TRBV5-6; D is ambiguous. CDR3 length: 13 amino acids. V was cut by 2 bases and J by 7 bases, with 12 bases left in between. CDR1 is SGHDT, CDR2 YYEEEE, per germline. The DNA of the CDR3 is TGTGCCAGCAGCTTCGGAACAGTGGGTGGCTACACCTTC. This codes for CASSFGTVGGYTF.

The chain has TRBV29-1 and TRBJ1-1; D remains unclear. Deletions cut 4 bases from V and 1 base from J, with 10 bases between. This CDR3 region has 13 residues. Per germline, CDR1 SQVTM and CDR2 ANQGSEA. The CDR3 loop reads CSVGVGSNTEAFF. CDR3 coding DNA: TGCAGCGTTGGGGTGGGTTCGAACACTGAAGCTTTCTTT.

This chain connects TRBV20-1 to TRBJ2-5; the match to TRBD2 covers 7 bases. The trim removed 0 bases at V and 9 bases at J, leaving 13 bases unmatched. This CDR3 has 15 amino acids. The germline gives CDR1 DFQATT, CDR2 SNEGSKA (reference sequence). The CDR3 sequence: CSARELTSREVAQYF. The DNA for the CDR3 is TGCAGTGCTAGAGAACTGACTAGCCGGGAGGTGGCCCAGTACTTC.

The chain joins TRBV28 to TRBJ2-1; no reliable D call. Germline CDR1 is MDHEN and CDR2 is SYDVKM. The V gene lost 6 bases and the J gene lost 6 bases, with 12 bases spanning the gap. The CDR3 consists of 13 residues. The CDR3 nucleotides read TGTGCCAGCAGCTACCGGACCCCCAATGAGCAGTTCTTC. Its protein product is CASSYRTPNEQFF. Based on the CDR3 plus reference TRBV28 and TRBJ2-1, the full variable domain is DVKVTQSSRYLVKRTGEKVFLECVQDMDHENMFWYRQDPGLGLRLIYFSYDVKMKEKGDIPEGYSVSREKKERFSLILESASTNQTSMYLCASSYRTPNEQFFGPGTRLTVL.

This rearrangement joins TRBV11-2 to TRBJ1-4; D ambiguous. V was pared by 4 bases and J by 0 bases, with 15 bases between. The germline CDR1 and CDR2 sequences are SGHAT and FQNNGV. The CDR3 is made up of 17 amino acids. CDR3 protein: CASSSLGLGATNEKLFF. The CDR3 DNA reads TGTGCCAGCAGCTCCCTAGGCCTCGGTGCAACTAATGAAAAACTGTTTTTT.

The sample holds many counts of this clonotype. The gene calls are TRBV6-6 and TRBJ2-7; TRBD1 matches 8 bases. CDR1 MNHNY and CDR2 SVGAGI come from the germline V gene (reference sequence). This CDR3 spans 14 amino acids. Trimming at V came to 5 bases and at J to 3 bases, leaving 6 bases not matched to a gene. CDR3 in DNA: TGTGCCAGCAGTATCCAGGGGGCAGTCTACGAGCAGTACTTC. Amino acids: CASSIQGAVYEQYF.

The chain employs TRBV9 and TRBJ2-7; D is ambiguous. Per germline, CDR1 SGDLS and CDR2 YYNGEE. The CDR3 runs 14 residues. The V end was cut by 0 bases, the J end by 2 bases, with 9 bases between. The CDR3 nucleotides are TGTGCCAGCAGCGTAGAAAGTTACGCCTACGAGCAGTACTTC. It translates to CASSVESYAYEQYF.

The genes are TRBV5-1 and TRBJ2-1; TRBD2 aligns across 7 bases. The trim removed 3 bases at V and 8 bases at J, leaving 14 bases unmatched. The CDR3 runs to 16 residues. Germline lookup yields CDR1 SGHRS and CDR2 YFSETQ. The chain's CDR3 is CASSWTPGRGGDEQFF. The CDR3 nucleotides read TGCGCCAGCAGCTGGACACCGGGACGGGGAGGGGATGAGCAGTTCTTC.

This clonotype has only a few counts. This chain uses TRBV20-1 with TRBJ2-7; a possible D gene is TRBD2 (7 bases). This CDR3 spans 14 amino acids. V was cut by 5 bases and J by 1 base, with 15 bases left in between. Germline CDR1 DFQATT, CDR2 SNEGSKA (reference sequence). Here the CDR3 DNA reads TGCAGTGCTGAGGGGGGGCGAGGTTCCTACGAGCAGTACGTC. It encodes CSAEGGRGSYEQYV.

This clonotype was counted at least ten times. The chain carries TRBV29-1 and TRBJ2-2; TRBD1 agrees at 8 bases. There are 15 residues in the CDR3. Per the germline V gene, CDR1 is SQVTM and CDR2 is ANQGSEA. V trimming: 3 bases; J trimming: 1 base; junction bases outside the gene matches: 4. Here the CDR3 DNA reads TGCAGCGTTGACCTCGGACAGGGGAACACCGGGGAGCTGTTTTTT. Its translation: CSVDLGQGNTGELFF.

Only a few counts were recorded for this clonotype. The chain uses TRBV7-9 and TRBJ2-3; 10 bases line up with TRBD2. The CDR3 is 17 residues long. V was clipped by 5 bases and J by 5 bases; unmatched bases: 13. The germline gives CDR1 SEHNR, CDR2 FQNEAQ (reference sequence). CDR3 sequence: CASSPLFGTSELDTQYF. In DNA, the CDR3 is TGTGCCAGCAGCCCACTCTTCGGGACTAGCGAGTTAGATACGCAGTATTTT.

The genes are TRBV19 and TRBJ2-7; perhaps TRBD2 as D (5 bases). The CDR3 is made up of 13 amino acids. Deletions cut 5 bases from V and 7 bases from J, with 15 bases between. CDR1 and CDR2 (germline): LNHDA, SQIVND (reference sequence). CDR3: CASSGSRPGEQYF. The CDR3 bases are TGTGCCAGTAGTGGATCCCGGCCGGGGGAGCAGTACTTC.

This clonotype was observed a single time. In nucleotides, the CDR3 is TGTGCCAGCAGCCCCCGGGACAGACTAAATGAAAAACTGTTTTTT. Amino acid sequence: CASSPRDRLNEKLFF. The genes are TRBV9 and TRBJ1-4, with TRBD1 identical over 7 bases. In germline, CDR1 is SGDLS, CDR2 YYNGEE. This CDR3 is 15 amino acids long. V gave up 4 bases and J gave up 5 bases; unmatched junction bases: 8.

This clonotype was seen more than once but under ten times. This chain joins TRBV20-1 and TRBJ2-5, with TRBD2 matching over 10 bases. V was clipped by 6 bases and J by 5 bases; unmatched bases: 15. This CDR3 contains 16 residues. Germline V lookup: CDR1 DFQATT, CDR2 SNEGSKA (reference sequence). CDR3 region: CSADGTSVSKVETQYF. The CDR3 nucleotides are TGCAGTGCGGATGGGACTAGCGTTTCGAAGGTGGAGACCCAGTACTTC.